One sample yielded the 19 T cell receptor beta chains listed below, sequenced in a study of cytomegalovirus exposure and HLA in healthy donors. Amplification used 60 Vbeta primers and 13 Jbeta primers. The protocol was immunoSEQ multiplex PCR, while the TCRdb copy is restricted to in-frame clones and leaves out a portion. The sample holds 110,000 or so clones; 60% to 85% are singletons and the top ten take approximately 12%. The sequenced material came from PBMCs. These receptors originate from a woman aged 40 to 50 in good health and CMV-seropositive.

This clone was counted a few times. The chain is built from TRBV4-1 and TRBJ1-1; D gene uncertain. Trimming took 3 bases from V and 0 from J, leaving 11 bases between them. The germline CDR1 and CDR2 sequences are MGHRA and YSYEKL. This CDR3 has 15 amino acids. In nucleotides, the CDR3 is TGCGCCAGCAGCCAGGGAGGGAGGGTGAACACTGAAGCTTTCTTT. Amino acids: CASSQGGRVNTEAFF.

The rearrangement uses TRBV28 and TRBJ1-2, with 9 bases matching TRBD1. The CDR3 spans 14 residues. Trimming took 5 bases from V and 8 from J; bases not matched to a gene: 9. Germline loops: CDR1 MDHEN, CDR2 SYDVKM. CDR3 sequence (DNA): TGTGCCAGCAGTCCCCGGGACAGGGTGGGCGGCTACACCTTC. Its protein product is CASSPRDRVGGYTF.

This clone occurred a few times. V and J are TRBV5-3 and TRBJ1-6; D might be TRBD1 (5 bases). TRBV5-3 is an ORF; its function is uncertain. Trimming shortened V by 10 bases and J by 8 bases, and 19 bases separated the two germline ends. The CDR3 totals 14 residues. CDR3 DNA sequence: TGTGCCGGCCCCTCGGGACTGGATCATTCACCCCTCCACTTT. Amino acid sequence: CAGPSGLDHSPLHF.

This rearrangement joins TRBV19 to TRBJ2-2, with a tentative D call TRBD1 (6 bases). Per germline, CDR1 LNHDA and CDR2 SQIVND (reference sequence). V was clipped by 5 bases and J by 4 bases, with 11 bases between them. This CDR3 comprises 14 residues. The CDR3 loop reads CASSVGQPTGELFF. CDR3 nucleotides: TGTGCCAGTAGTGTTGGACAGCCCACCGGGGAGCTGTTTTTT.

The chain has TRBV7-2 and TRBJ1-2; D remains ambiguous. This CDR3 comprises 14 residues. Trimming removed 4 bases from V and 5 bases from J, with 14 bases in between. CDR1 is SGHTA and CDR2 is FQGNSA in the germline V gene. CDR3 nucleotides: TGTGCCAGCAGCTCAAGGACGGGAGGATATGGCTACACCTTC. Amino acid sequence: CASSSRTGGYGYTF.

CDR3 region: CASSVTGRDTEAFF. The CDR3 coding sequence is TGTGCCAGCAGCGTAACAGGGAGGGACACTGAAGCTTTCTTT. The chain links TRBV9 to TRBJ1-1; a possible D gene is TRBD1 (6 bases). The CDR3 is 14 amino acids. Trimming took 1 base from V and 3 from J, leaving 10 bases between them. Looked up from germline, CDR1 is SGDLS and CDR2 is YYNGEE.

This clone was seen once. This chain links TRBV7-9 with TRBJ1-6; the D gene is possibly TRBD1 (5 bases). The CDR3 spans 14 residues. V was clipped by 5 bases and J by 12 bases, with 17 bases between them. In germline, CDR1 is SEHNR, CDR2 FQNEAQ (reference sequence). The CDR3 nucleotides are TGTGCCAGCAGCCCCGGGGACTTCAAGGGACCCCTCCACTTT. Its translation: CASSPGDFKGPLHF.

There are a few counts of this clone. The genes are TRBV6-6 and TRBJ2-3, with a tentative D call TRBD2 (6 bases). The germline V gene has CDR1 MNHNY and CDR2 SVGAGI (reference sequence). V lost 4 bases to trimming and J lost 4 bases, with 18 bases between them. The CDR3 extends over 16 amino acids. In DNA form, the CDR3 reads TGTGCCAGCAGTTCCCCTACTAGCTGGGGCCCAGATACGCAGTATTTT. It translates to CASSSPTSWGPDTQYF.

Only a few counts were recorded for this clone. The genes are TRBV5-6 and TRBJ1-6; 7 positions match TRBD1. Germline assignment: CDR1 SGHDT and CDR2 YYEEEE. This CDR3 has 16 amino acids. The J segment lost 9 bases and the V segment lost 5 bases, leaving 14 bases of the junction unmatched. In nucleotides, the CDR3 is TGTGCCAGCAGTCAAGAACGCGACAGGGATATTTCACCCCTCCACTTT. This gives the protein CASSQERDRDISPLHF. Supplemented by reference TRBV5-6 and TRBJ1-6, the full variable domain reads DAGVTQSPTHLIKTRGQQVTLRCSPKSGHDTVSWYQQALGQGPQFIFQYYEEEERQRGNFPDRFSGHQFPNYSSELNVNALLLGDSALYLCASSQERDRDISPLHFGNGTRLTVT.

The chain recombines TRBV2 with TRBJ2-3, with D possibly TRBD1 on 5 matching bases. V was cut by 8 bases and J by 2 bases, with 17 bases left in between. Germline CDR1 SNHLY, CDR2 FYNNEI. The CDR3 contains 15 residues. DNA of the CDR3: TGTGCCAGCGGGCAGGGTACCTATTACACAGATACGCAGTATTTT. As protein: CASGQGTYYTDTQYF.

The V call is TRBV5-1, the J call TRBJ1-2, with 10 bases fitting TRBD1. The CDR3 is 15 amino acids. Trimming removed 2 bases from V and 4 bases from J; junction bases left unmatched: 5. The V gene's germline CDR1 is SGHRS and CDR2 YFSETQ. CDR3 sequence: CASSLRTGGSYGYTF. CDR3 in DNA: TGCGCCAGCAGCTTAAGGACAGGGGGATCCTATGGCTACACCTTC.

The V gene is TRBV11-2, the J gene TRBJ1-2; TRBD1 might be the D (6 bases). Trimming removed 2 bases at V and 7 bases at J, with 11 bases between. The germline V gene encodes CDR1 SGHAT and CDR2 FQNNGV. The CDR3 length is 13 residues. Here the CDR3 reads CASSLSGVLGYTF. CDR3 sequence (DNA): TGTGCCAGCAGCTTATCAGGGGTGCTTGGCTACACCTTC.

This clone was counted only a few times. The V gene is TRBV6-1, the J gene TRBJ1-2; possibly TRBD1 for D (5 bases). Germline lookup yields CDR1 MNHNS and CDR2 SASEGT. Trimming took off 7 bases at V and 5 bases at J, with 20 bases between the two ends. CDR3 length: 15 residues. In nucleotides, the CDR3 is TGTGCCAGCACCCCAAGCTACGACAGCCTTTATGGCTACACCTTC. It specifies CASTPSYDSLYGYTF.

The V and J genes are TRBV27 and TRBJ2-5; TRBD2 might be the D (6 bases). Germline V lookup: CDR1 MNHEY, CDR2 SMNVEV (reference sequence). This CDR3 has 17 residues. V dropped 5 bases and J dropped 2 bases, with 21 bases sitting between them. The CDR3 loop reads CASSLWGVRTPQETQYF. CDR3 nucleotides: TGTGCCAGCAGTCTTTGGGGGGTCAGGACTCCTCAAGAGACCCAGTACTTC.

The genes are TRBV5-1 and TRBJ2-1, with 8 positions matching TRBD2. The germline V gene encodes CDR1 SGHRS and CDR2 YFSETQ. V was clipped by 3 bases and J by 2 bases; unmatched bases: 4. The CDR3 loop spans 15 amino acids. CDR3 nucleotide sequence: TGCGCCAGCAGCTCCAGCGGGGGCCCCTACAATGAGCAGTTCTTC. It yields the protein CASSSSGGPYNEQFF. Supplemented by reference TRBV5-1 and TRBJ2-1, the full variable domain reads KAGVTQTPRYLIKTRGQQVTLSCSPISGHRSVSWYQQTPGQGLQFLFEYFSETQRNKGNFPGRFSGRQFSNSRSEMNVSTLELGDSALYLCASSSSGGPYNEQFFGPGTRLTVL.

The V and J genes are TRBV29-1 and TRBJ2-6; D is uncertain. Trimming pared 7 bases from V and 1 base from J, leaving 5 bases between. The CDR3 has 12 residues. Germline V lookup: CDR1 SQVTM, CDR2 ANQGSEA. Here the CDR3 DNA reads TGCAGCGCGTCGTCTGGGGCCAACGTCCTGACTTTC. As protein: CSASSGANVLTF.

The chain couples TRBV7-2 to TRBJ2-2, with a tentative D call TRBD1 (6 bases). The CDR3 extends over 13 amino acids. The V end was cut by 7 bases, the J end by 3 bases, with 9 bases between. Germline V gene data show CDR1 as SGHTA and CDR2 as FQGNSA. The CDR3 loop is CASTRGYTGELFF. CDR3 bases: TGTGCCAGCACGAGGGGGTACACCGGGGAGCTGTTTTTT.

As DNA, the CDR3 is TGCGCCAGCAGCTTGGCGGCTAGCGGGGGGGCCTGGGATACGCAGTATTTT. It encodes CASSLAASGGAWDTQYF. The chain carries TRBV5-1 and TRBJ2-3; TRBD2 matches 12 bases. The V gene's germline CDR1 is SGHRS and CDR2 YFSETQ. V dropped 0 bases and J dropped 6; count of bases not matched to a gene: 8. The CDR3 loop spans 17 amino acids.

V and J are TRBV4-1 and TRBJ1-4, with 7 bases matching TRBD1. The V and J ends lost 2 bases and 3 bases, in that order; junction bases with no gene match: 9. Germline loops: CDR1 MGHRA, CDR2 YSYEKL. The CDR3 is 17 residues long. The CDR3 bases are TGCGCCAGCAGCCAACTCCTAAGGGGGCCAGCTAATGAAAAACTGTTTTTT. Residues: CASSQLLRGPANEKLFF.